The following is a T cell receptor (beta chain) sequence with its context. The data were produced by immunoSEQ multiplex PCR, yet TCRdb's version contains in-frame clones alone and is incomplete. The sample consists of 200,000 to 300,000 clones, just under 85% of them appearing once. This sample was taken from a study of blood T cell repertoires in COVID-19. Germline CDR1 reads SGHNT; CDR2 reads YYREEE (reference sequence). The CDR3 is made up of 15 amino acids. V shed 0 bases and J 1 base; nucleotides not matched to a gene: 3. The receptor comes from a woman of 80 years or more with acute or convalescent COVID-19. Source material: peripheral blood. The J gene is TRBJ1-1, the V gene TRBV5-4; TRBD1 agrees at 7 bases. The CDR3 region has the DNA TGTGCCAGCAGCTTGGCGGGGACAGCGAACACTGAAGCTTTCTTT. Protein: CASSLAGTANTEAFF.